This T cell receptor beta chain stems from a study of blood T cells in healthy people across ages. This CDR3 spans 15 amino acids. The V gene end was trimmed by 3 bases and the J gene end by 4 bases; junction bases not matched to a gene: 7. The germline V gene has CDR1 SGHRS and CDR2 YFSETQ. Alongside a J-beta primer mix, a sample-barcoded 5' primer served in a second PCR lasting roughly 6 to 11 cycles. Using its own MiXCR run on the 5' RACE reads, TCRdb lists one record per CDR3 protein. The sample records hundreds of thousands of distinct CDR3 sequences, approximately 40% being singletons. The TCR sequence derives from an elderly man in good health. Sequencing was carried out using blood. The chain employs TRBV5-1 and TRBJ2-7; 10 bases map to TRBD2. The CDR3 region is CASSYSGGKGYEQYF. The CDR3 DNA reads TGCGCCAGCAGCTATAGCGGGGGGAAGGGATACGAGCAGTACTTC. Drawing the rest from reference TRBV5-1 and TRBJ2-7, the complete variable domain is KAGVTQTPRYLIKTRGQQVTLSCSPISGHRSVSWYQQTPGQGLQFLFEYFSETQRNKGNFPGRFSGRQFSNSRSEMNVSTLELGDSALYLCASSYSGGKGYEQYFGPGTRLTVT.